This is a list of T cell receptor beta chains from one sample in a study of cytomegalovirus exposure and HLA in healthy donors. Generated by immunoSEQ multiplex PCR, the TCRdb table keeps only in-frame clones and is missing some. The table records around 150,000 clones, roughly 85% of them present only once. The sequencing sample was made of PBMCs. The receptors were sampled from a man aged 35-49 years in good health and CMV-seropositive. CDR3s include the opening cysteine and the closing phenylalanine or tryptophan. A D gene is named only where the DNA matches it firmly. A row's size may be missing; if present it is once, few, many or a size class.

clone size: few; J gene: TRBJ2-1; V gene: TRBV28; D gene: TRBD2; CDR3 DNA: TGTGCCAGCAGTTTACCGGGACTAGGGAACAATGAGCAGTTCTTC; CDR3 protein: CASSLPGLGNNEQFF
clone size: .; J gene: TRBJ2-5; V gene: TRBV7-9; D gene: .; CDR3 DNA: TGTGCCAGCAGCACGACAGCTCTCCAAGAGACCCAGTACTTC; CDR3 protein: CASSTTALQETQYF
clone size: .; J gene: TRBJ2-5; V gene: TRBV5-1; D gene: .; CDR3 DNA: TGCGCCAGCAGCTTGGCCTACGGAAGAGGGGAGACCCAGTACTTC; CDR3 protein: CASSLAYGRGETQYF
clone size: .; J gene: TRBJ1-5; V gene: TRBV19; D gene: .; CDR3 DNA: TGTGCCAGCACTCAGGGCGCATTTAATCAGCCCCAGCATTTT; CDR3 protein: CASTQGAFNQPQHF
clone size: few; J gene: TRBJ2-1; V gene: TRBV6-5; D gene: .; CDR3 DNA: TGTGCCAGCAGTCTTAACAGGGATGCTGAGCAGTTCTTC; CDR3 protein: CASSLNRDAEQFF
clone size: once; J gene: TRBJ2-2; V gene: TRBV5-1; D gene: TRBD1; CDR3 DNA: TGCGCCAGCGGGGCTCCATTTGTCTCCGGGACAGTAAACACCGGGGAGCTGTTTTTT; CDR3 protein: CASGAPFVSGTVNTGELFF
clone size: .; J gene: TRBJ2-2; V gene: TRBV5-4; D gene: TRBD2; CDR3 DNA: TGTGCCAGCAGCACTTCGAGCGGGATTGGCACCGGGGAGCTGTTTTTT; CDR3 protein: CASSTSSGIGTGELFF
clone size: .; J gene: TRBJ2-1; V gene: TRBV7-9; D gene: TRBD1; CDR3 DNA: TGTGCCAGCAGCGCCCGGACAGGGGAGGGTGAGCAGTTCTTC; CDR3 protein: CASSARTGEGEQFF
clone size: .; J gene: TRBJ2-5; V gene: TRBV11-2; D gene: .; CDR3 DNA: TGTGCCAGCAGCTTAGATGGTGCGGGTTGGGAGACCCAGTACTTC; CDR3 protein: CASSLDGAGWETQYF
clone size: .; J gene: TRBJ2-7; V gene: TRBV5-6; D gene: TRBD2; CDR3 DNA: TGTGCCAGCAGCTTCCCGGGACTAGCGGCCACCTACGAGCAGTACTTC; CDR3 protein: CASSFPGLAATYEQYF
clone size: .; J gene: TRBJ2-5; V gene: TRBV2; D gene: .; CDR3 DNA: TGTGCCAGCAGCTCCGAAGCTCTGAGGGAAGAGACCCAGTACTTC; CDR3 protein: CASSSEALREETQYF
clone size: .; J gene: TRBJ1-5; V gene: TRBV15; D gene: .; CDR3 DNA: TGTGCCACCAGCAGAGATAGCGGCAGCAATCAGCCCCAGCATTTT; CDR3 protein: CATSRDSGSNQPQHF
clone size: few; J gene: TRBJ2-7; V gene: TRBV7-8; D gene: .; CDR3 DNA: TGTGCCAGCAGCTTGGAAGCTAGCGCCAGACCCTACGAGCAGTACTTC; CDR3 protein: CASSLEASARPYEQYF
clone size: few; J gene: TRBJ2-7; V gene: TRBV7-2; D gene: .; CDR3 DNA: TGTGCCAGCAGCATGGACTACTCCTACGAGCAGTACTTC; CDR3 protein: CASSMDYSYEQYF
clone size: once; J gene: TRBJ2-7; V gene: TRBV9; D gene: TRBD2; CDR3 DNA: TGTGCCAGCAGCGTAGGGACTAGCGGGAGGGCCTACGAGCAGTACTTC; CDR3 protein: CASSVGTSGRAYEQYF
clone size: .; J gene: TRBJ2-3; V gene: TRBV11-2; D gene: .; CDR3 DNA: TGTGCCAGCAGCTTAGGGAGCTATCCCACAGATACGCAGTATTTT; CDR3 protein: CASSLGSYPTDTQYF
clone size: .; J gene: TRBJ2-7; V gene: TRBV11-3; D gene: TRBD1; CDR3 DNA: TGTGCCAGCAGCGTGGGACAGAGCTCCTACGAGCAGTACTTC; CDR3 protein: CASSVGQSSYEQYF
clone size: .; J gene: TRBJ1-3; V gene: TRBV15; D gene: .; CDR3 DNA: TGTGCCACCAGCAGAGGAAGTTCGGAGGACACCATATATTTT; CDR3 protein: CATSRGSSEDTIYF
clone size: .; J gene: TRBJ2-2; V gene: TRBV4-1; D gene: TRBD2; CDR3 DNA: TGCGCCAGCAGCCAAGTCAGACTAGCGGGAGGGAACACCGGGGAGCTGTTTTTT; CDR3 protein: CASSQVRLAGGNTGELFF
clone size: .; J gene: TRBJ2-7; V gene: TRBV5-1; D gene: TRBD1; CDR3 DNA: TGCGCCAGCAGCTGGGACAGGGCTTCCTACGAGCAGTACTTC; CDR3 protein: CASSWDRASYEQYF
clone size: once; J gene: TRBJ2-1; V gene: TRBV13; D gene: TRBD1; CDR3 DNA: TGTGCCAGCAGGTTACAGGGGGCGGATGAGCAGTTCTTC; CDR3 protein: CASRLQGADEQFF
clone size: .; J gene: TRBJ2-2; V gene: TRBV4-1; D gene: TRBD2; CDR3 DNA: TGCGCCAGCAGCCCTCGACTAGCGACAAACACCGGGGAGCTGTTTTTT; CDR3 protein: CASSPRLATNTGELFF
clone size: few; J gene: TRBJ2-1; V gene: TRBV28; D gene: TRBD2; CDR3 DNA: TGTGCCAGCAGTTTAGGCGGGAGTACCTACAATGAGCAGTTCTTC; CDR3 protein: CASSLGGSTYNEQFF
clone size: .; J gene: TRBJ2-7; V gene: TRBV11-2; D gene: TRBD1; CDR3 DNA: TGTGCCAGCAGCCCGGGACAGGATCCTTCCTACGAGCAGTACTTC; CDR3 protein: CASSPGQDPSYEQYF
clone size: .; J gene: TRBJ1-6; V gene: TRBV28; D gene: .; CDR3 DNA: TGTGCCAGCAGTTTACTTGGGGGGTATTCACCCCTCCACTTT; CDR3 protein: CASSLLGGYSPLHF